This T cell receptor (beta chain) stems from a study of early T cells in non-severe SARS-CoV-2 infection. About the research overall: Unsorted whole-blood RNA was sequenced in bulk, leaving chains unpaired.

For this clonotype: Antigen: not known.

The CDR3 length is 14 residues. With V trimmed by 6 bases and J by 11 bases, 15 bases remained unmatched. Per the germline V gene, CDR1 is MDHEN and CDR2 is SYDVKM. Study conclusions and caveats: Matches to VDJdb favored anti-spike CD8 responses and missed private and CD4 specificities.

The protocol attached unique molecular identifiers to individual cDNA molecules. TCRdb fed the 5' RACE reads into MiXCR, producing one record per CDR3 protein. The table has 45,000 to 65,000 distinct CDR3 sequences, approximately 12% seen once; the top ten hold approximately 2.5%. The TCR comes from an adult who was a healthcare worker with PCR-confirmed SARS-CoV-2 infection or an uninfected control (not recorded which). The sequencing used whole blood, collected at baseline. The chain couples TRBV28 to TRBJ1-1; 7 bases align to TRBD1. In DNA form, the CDR3 reads TGTGCCAGCAGACCAGGGGGACAGACTACCCCGGCTTTCTTT. Translation gives CASRPGGQTTPAFF.